What follows are 29 T cell receptor beta chains derived from one specimen sequenced in a study of shared clonotypes between healthy human individuals. Repertoires were generated with immunoSEQ multiplex PCR, while TCRdb's copy carries only in-frame clones and drops some. The table lists around 79,000 clones, 60% to 65% of them singletons. The material sequenced was memory CD8+ T cells sorted from blood. As to subset: CD45RO+ cells pooled with CCR7-negative TemRA cells. These receptors all come from a man aged 25-45 years in good health.

This clone was observed at least ten times. The V and J genes are TRBV29-1 and TRBJ2-7, with D perhaps TRBD1 (5 bases). Germline assignment: CDR1 SQVTM and CDR2 ANQGSEA. The CDR3 runs to 16 residues. Trimming shortened V by 4 bases and J by 0 bases, and 19 bases separated the two germline ends. The CDR3 region has the DNA TGCAGCGTTGGCCTAGGTCTGCAGGGTGGCTCCTACGAGCAGTACTTC. Its protein is CSVGLGLQGGSYEQYF.

This clone was seen a few times. The chain combines TRBV29-1 with TRBJ2-7; the match to TRBD1 covers 8 bases. The V segment lost 5 bases and the J segment 3 bases; nucleotides outside the gene matches: 6. The CDR3 length is 13 residues. Germline V lookup: CDR1 SQVTM, CDR2 ANQGSEA. CDR3 in amino acids: CSVLTGVGYEQYF. The CDR3 nucleotides are TGCAGCGTTCTGACAGGGGTCGGCTACGAGCAGTACTTC.

Many counts were recorded for this clone. The chain is built from TRBV11-2 and TRBJ2-1; 8 nucleotides line up with TRBD1. The CDR3 contains 15 residues. The junction had 6 bases not matched to a gene; V was cut back by 3 bases and J by 5 bases. Germline loops: CDR1 SGHAT, CDR2 FQNNGV. This CDR3 is CASSLETGDNNEQFF. The CDR3 DNA is TGTGCCAGCAGCTTGGAGACAGGGGATAACAATGAGCAGTTCTTC. Based on the CDR3 plus reference TRBV11-2 and TRBJ2-1, the full variable domain is EAGVAQSPRYKIIEKRQSVAFWCNPISGHATLYWYQQILGQGPKLLIQFQNNGVVDDSQLPKDRFSAERLKGVDSTLKIQPAKLEDSAVYLCASSLETGDNNEQFFGPGTRLTVL.

This clone was seen a handful of times. J is TRBJ2-4 and V is TRBV6-1; TRBD2 is a possible D gene (5 bases). CDR1 and CDR2 from the germline V gene are MNHNS and SASEGT. The CDR3 length is 14 residues. Trimming stripped 4 bases from V and 6 bases from J, with 13 bases between. In nucleotides, the CDR3 is TGTGCCAGCAGTGCAAACATGGAGGCAAACATTCAGTACTTC. Its translation: CASSANMEANIQYF.

The rearrangement links TRBV5-4 to TRBJ2-4; D gene unclear. Germline V gives CDR1 SGHNT, CDR2 YYREEE (reference sequence). The V end lost 4 bases, the J end lost 0 bases, and 5 bases lay between the germline ends. The CDR3 length is 13 residues. CDR3 region: CASSPRAKNIQYF. The CDR3, as DNA: TGTGCCAGCAGCCCAAGAGCCAAAAACATTCAGTACTTC.

The chain couples TRBV6-4 to TRBJ2-1, with no clear D. The germline gives CDR1 MRHNA, CDR2 SNTAGT. This CDR3 is 14 amino acids long. The V end was cut by 5 bases, the J end by 7 bases, with 15 bases between. CDR3 DNA sequence: TGTGCCAGCAGTTACGTAGGCGACCCTAATGAGCAGTTCTTC. The encoded protein is CASSYVGDPNEQFF.

This clone has ten or more counts. The chain employs TRBV30 and TRBJ2-1, with TRBD1 identical over 10 bases. The CDR3 contains 14 residues. Unmatched junction bases numbered 1, after V lost 2 bases and J lost 3 bases. CDR1 and CDR2 from the germline V gene are GTSNPN and SVGIG (reference sequence). Here the CDR3 reads CAWSWDRGYNEQFF. For the CDR3, the DNA is TGTGCCTGGAGTTGGGACAGGGGCTACAATGAGCAGTTCTTC.

J is TRBJ2-7 and V is TRBV9; the D is unclear. This CDR3 has 13 residues. V gave up 3 bases and J gave up 0 bases, with 7 bases separating them. In germline, CDR1 is SGDLS, CDR2 YYNGEE. The CDR3: CASSGGNSYEQYF. CDR3 bases: TGTGCCAGCAGCGGTGGCAACTCCTACGAGCAGTACTTC.

The chain recombines TRBV6-6 with TRBJ2-1; 9 bases align to TRBD2. Trimming took 10 bases from V and 3 from J; bases not matched to a gene: 7. The germline V gene has CDR1 MNHNY and CDR2 SVGAGI (reference sequence). This CDR3 comprises 14 residues. CDR3 DNA sequence: TGTGCCACCACCGGGACTAGCAACTACAATGAGCAGTTCTTC. This gives the protein CATTGTSNYNEQFF.

V gene TRBV25-1 combines with J gene TRBJ1-1; D possibly corresponds to TRBD1 (5 bases). Germline V CDR1 and CDR2: MGHDK, SYGVNS. V lost 5 bases, J lost 4 bases, and 11 bases lay in between. This CDR3 spans 13 amino acids. The CDR3 reads CASSPTGRTEAFF. CDR3 nucleotides: TGTGCCAGCAGTCCGACGGGACGCACTGAAGCTTTCTTT.

The rearrangement uses TRBV27 and TRBJ2-2; no reliable D call. Germline V gene sequence: CDR1 MNHEY, CDR2 SMNVEV (reference sequence). The germline V and J ends were trimmed by 6 bases and 7 bases, with 15 bases remaining between them. The CDR3 consists of 14 residues. CDR3 residues: CASRPLGLSGELFF. CDR3 nucleotides: TGTGCCAGCAGACCTCTCGGGCTCAGCGGGGAGCTGTTTTTT.

The chain links TRBV7-2 to TRBJ2-7; D gene unclear. Germline-derived CDR1 and CDR2 are SGHTA and FQGNSA. This CDR3 comprises 11 residues. The V gene lost 5 bases and the J gene lost 1 base, with 3 bases spanning the gap. The chain's CDR3 is CASSPSYEQYF. CDR3 nucleotide sequence: TGTGCCAGCAGCCCTTCCTACGAGCAGTACTTC.

This chain's CDR3 is CASSLGGAGNFHTEAFF. The CDR3 coding sequence is TGTGCCAGCAGCCTTGGGGGGGCGGGCAACTTCCACACTGAAGCTTTCTTT. The V call is TRBV7-6, the J call TRBJ1-1, with D perhaps TRBD1 (6 bases). With 5 bases removed from V and 3 bases from J, the gap between germline ends came to 22 bases. The CDR3 runs to 17 residues. Germline V gene sequence: CDR1 SGHVS, CDR2 FNYEAQ.

The rearrangement uses TRBV7-9 and TRBJ2-1; D unclear. Germline V CDR1 and CDR2: SEHNR, FQNEAQ (reference sequence). V was pared by 2 bases and J by 7 bases, with 12 bases between. This CDR3 region has 14 residues. The CDR3 spells CASSLPLVMNEQFF. The CDR3 nucleotides read TGTGCCAGCAGCTTACCCCTCGTTATGAATGAGCAGTTCTTC.

This clone was detected many times. The chain uses TRBV4-1 and TRBJ2-5; perhaps TRBD1 as D (5 bases). The CDR3 runs to 15 residues. With 4 bases removed from V and 0 bases from J, the gap between germline ends came to 12 bases. Germline values: CDR1 MGHRA, CDR2 YSYEKL. The CDR3 protein is CASSPLGRDQETQYF. CDR3 sequence (DNA): TGCGCCAGCAGCCCCCTGGGCAGGGACCAAGAGACCCAGTACTTC.

This chain connects TRBV6-1 to TRBJ1-1, with D perhaps matching TRBD1 (6 bases). There are 17 residues in the CDR3. Germline V CDR1 and CDR2: MNHNS, SASEGT. V was shortened by 4 bases and J by 0 bases, with 18 bases between the two germline ends. The CDR3 here is CASSVFRAGVMNTEAFF. CDR3 nucleotide sequence: TGTGCCAGCAGTGTGTTCAGGGCAGGGGTTATGAACACTGAAGCTTTCTTT.

The sample holds one count of this clone. The chain carries TRBV19 and TRBJ2-2, with 8 positions matching TRBD2. CDR1 and CDR2 from the germline V gene are LNHDA and SQIVND (reference sequence). The CDR3 is 15 amino acids. J lost 13 bases, V lost 1 base, and 11 bases had no gene match. Here the CDR3 reads CASSIGLATGRGLFF. The DNA of the CDR3 is TGTGCCAGTAGTATAGGACTAGCGACGGGACGGGGGCTGTTTTTT.

The J gene is TRBJ2-7, the V gene TRBV28, with 9 bases identical to TRBD1. Germline CDR1 and CDR2: MDHEN and SYDVKM. The trim removed 8 bases at V and 3 bases at J, leaving 8 bases unmatched. CDR3 length equals 14 residues. The CDR3 spells CASGRGTGNYEQYF. The CDR3 region has the DNA TGTGCCAGCGGACGTGGGACAGGGAACTACGAGCAGTACTTC.

This clone was counted once. The chain joins TRBV10-3 to TRBJ1-1; 8 positions agree with TRBD1. The CDR3 sequence is 15 residues long. V was clipped by 7 bases and J by 1 base; unmatched bases: 8. Per germline, CDR1 ENHRY and CDR2 SYGVKD. In DNA, the CDR3 is TGTGCCATCACAAGACAGGGGATTTCGAACACTGAAGCTTTCTTT. This translates into CAITRQGISNTEAFF.

The chain joins TRBV14 to TRBJ1-1; D unresolved. Trimming removed 0 bases from V and 2 bases from J, with 10 bases in between. The CDR3 length is 15 residues. Looked up from germline, CDR1 is SGHDN and CDR2 is FVKESK. The CDR3 here is CASSQDYGLNTEAFF. The CDR3 bases are TGTGCCAGCAGCCAAGATTACGGACTTAACACTGAAGCTTTCTTT. The full variable domain, rest sourced from reference TRBV14 and TRBJ1-1, is EAGVTQFPSHSVIEKGQTVTLRCDPISGHDNLYWYRRVMGKEIKFLLHFVKESKQDESGMPNNRFLAERTGGTYSTLKVQPAELEDSGVYFCASSQDYGLNTEAFFGQGTRLTVV.

Remarks on this clone: Only one base separates this from a far larger clonotype, so it likely reflects a read error. Other DNA sequences within the sample encode an identical CDR3. The chain carries TRBV15 and TRBJ2-7; D not certain. Deletions cut 5 bases from V and 7 bases from J, with 18 bases between. Germline CDR1 reads LNHNV; CDR2 reads YYDKDF (reference sequence). The CDR3 consists of 14 residues. This CDR3 reads CATSPGRTLLEQYF. The CDR3 nucleotides are TGTGCCACCAGCCCCGGACGTACCCTCCTTGAGCAGTACTTC. Drawing the rest from reference TRBV15 and TRBJ2-7, the complete variable domain is DAMVIQNPRYQVTQFGKPVTLSCSQTLNHNVMYWYQQKSSQAPKLLFHYYDKDFNNEADTPDNFQSRRPNTSFCFLDIRSPGLGDTAMYLCATSPGRTLLEQYFGPGTRLTVT.

This chain joins TRBV11-2 and TRBJ2-7, with D hard to call. Between the trimmed V and J ends, which lost 5 bases and 0 bases, there was a span of 11 bases. CDR3 size: 14 residues. CDR1 and CDR2 from the germline V gene are SGHAT and FQNNGV. The CDR3: CASSPVLSSYEQYF. The CDR3, as DNA: TGTGCCAGCAGCCCGGTCCTTTCCTCCTACGAGCAGTACTTC.

The chain has TRBV28 and TRBJ2-3; D unresolved. Deletions cut 3 bases from V and 5 bases from J, with 15 bases between. CDR3 length equals 15 residues. From germline, CDR1 is MDHEN and CDR2 SYDVKM. This CDR3 reads CASSLIFREGDTQYF. CDR3 bases: TGTGCCAGCAGTTTGATATTTAGGGAAGGAGATACGCAGTATTTT.

This clone turned up a few times. The gene calls are TRBV7-9 and TRBJ2-1; 11 nucleotides line up with TRBD2. CDR1 and CDR2 from the germline V gene are SEHNR and FQNEAQ (reference sequence). J gave up 3 bases and V 1 base, and 5 bases lay outside the gene matches. This CDR3 comprises 17 residues. CDR3 sequence: CASSLVTSGVNYNEQFF. Written as DNA, the CDR3 is TGTGCCAGCAGCTTAGTGACTAGCGGGGTAAACTACAATGAGCAGTTCTTC.

This clone was picked up a small number of times. The V call is TRBV28, the J call TRBJ1-3; TRBD1 aligns across 9 bases. CDR3 length: 16 residues. V lost 7 bases to trimming and J lost 0 bases; unmatched junction nucleotides: 7. Germline values: CDR1 MDHEN, CDR2 SYDVKM. Here the CDR3 reads CASKIGQGFSGNTIYF. The CDR3 bases are TGTGCCAGCAAGATAGGACAGGGGTTCTCTGGAAACACCATATATTTT. The full variable domain, rest sourced from reference TRBV28 and TRBJ1-3, is DVKVTQSSRYLVKRTGEKVFLECVQDMDHENMFWYRQDPGLGLRLIYFSYDVKMKEKGDIPEGYSVSREKKERFSLILESASTNQTSMYLCASKIGQGFSGNTIYFGEGSWLTVV.

The V and J genes are TRBV9 and TRBJ2-2; D tentatively fits TRBD1 or TRBD2 (6 bases each). Trimming removed 4 bases from V and 5 bases from J, with 18 bases in between. CDR1 SGDLS and CDR2 YYNGEE come from the germline V gene. The length of the CDR3 is 16 residues. The CDR3 nucleotides read TGTGCCAGCAGCCCTCGAGGGGGGCCAGAAACCGGGGAGCTGTTTTTT. Protein: CASSPRGGPETGELFF.

This chain joins TRBV28 and TRBJ2-1, with 9 bases lining up with TRBD1. V was pared by 6 bases and J by 3 bases, with 9 bases of the junction left unmatched. Germline CDR1 MDHEN, CDR2 SYDVKM. The CDR3 loop spans 16 amino acids. The CDR3 loop is CASSHLGTGLYNEQFF. CDR3 coding DNA: TGTGCCAGCAGCCATCTCGGGACAGGGCTCTACAATGAGCAGTTCTTC.

In the case of this clone: Sequence at one end of the junction differs from germline and may be a read error. The rearrangement joins TRBV18 to TRBJ2-2; TRBD2 is a possible D gene (6 bases). The CDR3 has 17 amino acids. The V gene's germline CDR1 is KGHSH and CDR2 LQKENI. This CDR3 reads CASSPPKTGLNTGEPFF. CDR3 sequence (DNA): TGTGCCAGCTCACCGCCTAAAACGGGACTGAACACCGGGGAGCCGTTTTTT.

The chain recombines TRBV30 with TRBJ1-4; D might be TRBD1 (6 bases). CDR3 size: 13 residues. The V and J ends lost 5 bases and 2 bases respectively, with 9 bases between them. Germline V gene sequence: CDR1 GTSNPN, CDR2 SVGIG (reference sequence). CDR3 sequence (DNA): TGTGCCTGGCAAGGGGGGACTAATGAAAAACTGTTTTTT. Protein product: CAWQGGTNEKLFF.